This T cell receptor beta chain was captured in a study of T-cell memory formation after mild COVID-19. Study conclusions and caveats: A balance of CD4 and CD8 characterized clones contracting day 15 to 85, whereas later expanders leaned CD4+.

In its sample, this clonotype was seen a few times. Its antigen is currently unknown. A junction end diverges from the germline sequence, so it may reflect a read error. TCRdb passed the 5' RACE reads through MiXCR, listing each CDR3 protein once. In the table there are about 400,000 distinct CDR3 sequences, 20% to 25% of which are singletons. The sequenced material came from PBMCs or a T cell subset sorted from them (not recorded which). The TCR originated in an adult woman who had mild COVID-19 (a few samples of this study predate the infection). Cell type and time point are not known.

The CDR3 loop reads CSVEGGQGPAEAFF. CDR3 sequence (DNA): TGCAGCGTCGAAGGCGGACAGGGGCCCGCTGAAGCTTTCTTT. The chain links TRBV29-1 to TRBJ1-1, with TRBD1 matching over 9 bases. The CDR3 length is 14 residues. Germline V gene data show CDR1 as SQVTM and CDR2 as ANQGSEA.